Following are 2 T cell receptor beta chains from one sample sequenced in a study of monozygotic twins with inflammatory bowel disease (dated by TCRdb to 2018 to 2020). Library preparation employed 5' RACE. Sequencer: Illumina HiSeq 2500. Each CDR3 protein sequence appears as one entry after TCRdb reprocessed the reads, and no DNA is included. The sample table includes fewer than 450,000 distinct CDR3 sequences. 2% to 3% of the sample is taken by the ten largest. The sequenced sample was blood. The receptors stem from a human donor with ulcerative colitis or Crohn's disease, or a healthy co-twin of an affected twin (not recorded which).

This CDR3 reads CASSYPGLATADTQYF. The gene calls are TRBV6-2 or TRBV6-3 and TRBJ2-3; the TCRdb D gene call, TRBD2, has no DNA to confirm it. Germline CDR1 and CDR2: MNHEY and SVGEGT. This CDR3 is 16 amino acids long.

The rearrangement links TRBV7-9 to TRBJ1-5; TCRdb calls TRBD1, which cannot be checked without DNA. Germline assignment: CDR1 SEHNR and CDR2 FQNEAQ (reference sequence). The CDR3 extends over 14 amino acids. The CDR3 here is CASSLQGAVQPQHF.